This entry describes one T cell receptor beta chain. This sample was taken from a study of blood T cell repertoires in COVID-19. Study context: Sources were T cells, B-cell-depleted T cells, or PBMCs; the material itself was cDNA or gDNA.

Per the original data handling: Quantification of nucleated cells was approximated via reference gene primer amplification. Data came from immunoSEQ multiplex PCR; TCRdb stores just in-frame clones and leaves some out. Clone size and the V and J calls come from that table; the DNA yielded D and trimming. Among about 360,000 clones listed, 80% to 90% were seen once. The clonotype comes from a woman in her sixties with COVID-19, enrolled during active disease. Material for sequencing was peripheral blood.

In nucleotides, the CDR3 is TGTGCCTGGAGCGTTGGGACAGGGGGCAAGCAGTACTTC. As protein: CAWSVGTGGKQYF. The genes are TRBV30 and TRBJ2-7; 12 bases line up with TRBD1. Germline CDR1 is GTSNPN and CDR2 is SVGIG (reference sequence). Germline trimming cut 3 bases from V and 8 bases from J; bases unmatched to any gene: 5. CDR3 length: 13 amino acids.